The 22 T cell receptor beta chains presented below share a single source sample, sequenced in a study of T cells in Graves' hyperthyroidism and ophthalmopathy. Using RNA transcripts as the source, TCR beta CDR3 regions were amplified. When the TCR CDR3 underwent first-round RT-PCR, the HTBI primer set was used. TCRdb ran MiXCR on the multiplex PCR reads and lists one entry per CDR3 protein. This sample has about 560,000 distinct CDR3 sequences, with around 15% found just once. Sequencing was carried out using blood. Every receptor here comes from a woman in her thirties or forties with Graves' hyperthyroidism.

This clonotype showed up many times. The V call is TRBV7-2, the J call TRBJ2-5, with 7 nucleotides matching TRBD1. Per germline, CDR1 SGHTA and CDR2 FQGNSA. The CDR3 loop spans 14 amino acids. After removal of 3 bases from V and 7 bases from J, the junction contained 8 bases not matched to a gene. The CDR3 region is CASSFNRGRGTQYF. The CDR3 nucleotides are TGTGCCAGCAGCTTTAACAGGGGAAGGGGGACCCAGTACTTC. The full variable domain, in which reference TRBV7-2 and TRBJ2-5 provide the parts outside the CDR3, is GAGVSQSPSNKVTEKGKDVELRCDPISGHTALYWYRQSLGQGLEFLIYFQGNSAPDKSGLPSDRFSAERTGGSVSTLTIQRTQQEDSAVYLCASSFNRGRGTQYFGPGTRLLVL.

CDR3 nucleotides: TGTGCCAGCAGCCTATTGGACCGGGAGCAGTTCTTC. Translating it yields CASSLLDREQFF. The V call is TRBV3-1, the J call TRBJ2-1; D not certain. The germline V gene encodes CDR1 LGHDT and CDR2 YNNKEL (reference sequence). V gave up 4 bases and J gave up 10 bases, with 11 bases separating them. This CDR3 spans 12 amino acids.

This clonotype appeared many times. The chain recombines TRBV4-1 with TRBJ2-7; D may correspond to TRBD1 or TRBD2 (5 bases each). V was shortened by 0 bases and J by 3 bases, with 9 bases between the two germline ends. This CDR3 is 14 amino acids long. Germline V gene lookup returns CDR1 MGHRA and CDR2 YSYEKL. The CDR3, as DNA: TGCGCCAGCAGCCAAGAGGGACGGGGCTACGAGCAGTACTTC. Its protein product is CASSQEGRGYEQYF.

Only a few counts were recorded for this clonotype. The chain is built from TRBV3-1 and TRBJ2-7; 8 bases are shared with TRBD1. CDR1 and CDR2 from the germline V gene are LGHDT and YNNKEL (reference sequence). V lost 1 base to trimming and J lost 7 bases; unmatched junction nucleotides: 6. The length of the CDR3 is 14 residues. The CDR3 bases are TGTGCCAGCAGCCAAGCGCAGGGGGCAGGGGAGCAGTACTTC. The encoded protein is CASSQAQGAGEQYF.

This clonotype was recorded many times. The chain carries TRBV11-3 and TRBJ1-1, with D tentatively TRBD1 (6 bases). The CDR3 runs to 15 residues. Per germline, CDR1 SGHNT and CDR2 YENEEA. The V end was cut by 0 bases, the J end by 0 bases, with 8 bases between. CDR3 amino acids: CASSLEGGMNTEAFF. CDR3 nucleotides: TGTGCCAGCAGCTTAGAGGGGGGCATGAACACTGAAGCTTTCTTT.

This clonotype was detected many times. This CDR3 is CASSLGSGQGNEQYF. CDR3 in DNA: TGCGCCAGCAGCTTGGGGTCCGGTCAGGGAAACGAGCAGTACTTC. This chain joins TRBV5-1 and TRBJ2-7; tentative D call: TRBD1 (5 bases). The CDR3 consists of 15 residues. With 0 bases removed from V and 5 bases from J, the gap between germline ends came to 15 bases. Germline assignment: CDR1 SGHRS and CDR2 YFSETQ.

Ten or more counts support this clonotype. This chain joins TRBV12-3 or TRBV12-4 and TRBJ2-3, with unresolved D. CDR3 length: 13 amino acids. V lost 5 bases and J 5 bases, leaving 11 bases between the germline ends. CDR3 protein: CASSLQQQDTQYF. For the CDR3, the DNA is TGTGCCAGCAGTCTGCAACAGCAAGATACGCAGTATTTT.

The chain uses TRBV5-1 and TRBJ2-2; D may be TRBD2 (6 bases). The CDR3 covers 20 residues. V gave up 4 bases and J gave up 4 bases, with 29 bases separating them. Germline values: CDR1 SGHRS, CDR2 YFSETQ. The CDR3 DNA follows: TGCGCCAGCAGCCCAACCGGGTTCCTGTACCGGGAGCTGAGCACCGGGGAGCTGTTTTTT. Translating gives CASSPTGFLYRELSTGELFF.

This clonotype was found many times. The J gene is TRBJ2-7, the V gene TRBV24-1; 8 bases are a match to TRBD1. V lost 6 bases to trimming and J lost 7 bases; unmatched junction nucleotides: 10. CDR3 length: 14 residues. Germline V gives CDR1 KGHDR, CDR2 SFDVKD. For the CDR3, the DNA is TGTGCCACCAGTACGGGCAGGGGGCGCGGAGAGCAGTACTTC. Translating it yields CATSTGRGRGEQYF.

This clonotype was picked up many times. The CDR3 sequence: CASSRQGAPRIDYTF. CDR3 sequence (DNA): TGTGCCAGCAGTCGACAGGGGGCACCCCGAATCGACTACACCTTC. This chain connects TRBV28 to TRBJ1-2; 10 nucleotides align to TRBD1. J gave up 10 bases and V 5 bases, and 13 bases lay outside the gene matches. Germline V gene sequence: CDR1 MDHEN, CDR2 SYDVKM. The CDR3 has 15 amino acids.

This clonotype was detected many times. The rearrangement links TRBV30 to TRBJ1-5; D possibly corresponds to TRBD1 (5 bases). The CDR3 has 13 residues. The germline CDR1 and CDR2 sequences are GTSNPN and SVGIG (reference sequence). V was shortened by 7 bases and J by 6 bases, with 16 bases between the two germline ends. The CDR3 DNA follows: TGTGCCTACGGAGCAGGGAAGCGTCAGCCCCAGCATTTT. Its translation: CAYGAGKRQPQHF.

The sample holds many counts of this clonotype. V gene TRBV3-1 combines with J gene TRBJ2-1, with 7 bases lining up with TRBD2. Germline V gives CDR1 LGHDT, CDR2 YNNKEL (reference sequence). V lost 1 base to trimming and J lost 8 bases; unmatched junction nucleotides: 2. This CDR3 comprises 13 residues. This CDR3 reads CASSQGGGDEQFF. The CDR3 DNA follows: TGTGCCAGCAGCCAAGGGGGAGGGGATGAGCAGTTCTTC.

V usage is TRBV9 and J usage is TRBJ1-1; D gene uncertain. The V gene's germline CDR1 is SGDLS and CDR2 YYNGEE. Trimming pared 4 bases from V and 8 bases from J, leaving 18 bases between. This CDR3 spans 14 amino acids. The CDR3 protein is CASSSSRELKEAFF. The DNA of the CDR3 is TGTGCCAGCAGCTCTAGCCGAGAGCTCAAAGAAGCTTTCTTT. Complete variable domain (other parts from reference TRBV9 and TRBJ1-1): DSGVTQTPKHLITATGQRVTLRCSPRSGDLSVYWYQQSLDQGLQFLIQYYNGEERAKGNILERFSAQQFPDLHSELNLSSLELGDSALYFCASSSSRELKEAFFGQGTRLTVV.

This clonotype was detected once. Since a much larger clone is just one base distant, this may be a read error. V and J are TRBV18 and TRBJ2-1; D perhaps matches TRBD2 (6 bases). Looked up from germline, CDR1 is KGHSH and CDR2 is LQKENI. The CDR3 loop spans 14 amino acids. The CDR3 spells CANSPKTRGNEQFF. In DNA form, the CDR3 reads TGTGCCAACTCACCAAAGACTAGAGGCAATGAGCAGTTCTTC.

The J gene is TRBJ2-3, the V gene TRBV6-1; 7 bases agree with TRBD1. J lost 0 bases, V lost 3 bases, and 3 bases had no gene match. CDR1 and CDR2 from the germline V gene are MNHNS and SASEGT. The CDR3 runs to 15 residues. The CDR3 coding sequence is TGTGCCAGCAGTGACCGGACAGGAAGCACAGATACGCAGTATTTT. Translating it yields CASSDRTGSTDTQYF.

This clonotype came up many times. This chain joins TRBV20-1 and TRBJ1-1; D may be TRBD1 (5 bases). The V end was cut by 1 base, the J end by 2 bases, with 14 bases between. CDR3 length equals 15 residues. Germline lookup yields CDR1 DFQATT and CDR2 SNEGSKA (reference sequence). This CDR3 is CSARGGDLSNTEAFF. CDR3 nucleotide sequence: TGCAGTGCTAGAGGAGGGGATCTATCCAACACTGAAGCTTTCTTT.

This clonotype has more than one count but fewer than ten. This chain joins TRBV11-2 and TRBJ1-3, with D tentatively TRBD1 (5 bases). The length of the CDR3 is 15 residues. Trimming shortened V by 4 bases and J by 4 bases, and 14 bases separated the two germline ends. Looked up from germline, CDR1 is SGHAT and CDR2 is FQNNGV. CDR3 region: CASSSDAGLGNTIYF. In nucleotides, the CDR3 is TGTGCCAGCAGCTCCGATGCGGGACTCGGAAACACCATATATTTT.

This clonotype appeared many times. This chain joins TRBV3-1 and TRBJ2-5; a weak D match, TRBD2 (5 bases). The CDR3 length is 15 residues. CDR1 is LGHDT, CDR2 YNNKEL, per germline (reference sequence). The V end lost 0 bases, the J end lost 4 bases, and 12 bases lay between the germline ends. The CDR3 spells CASSQDLSSPETQYF. In DNA, the CDR3 is TGTGCCAGCAGCCAAGATCTTTCTAGCCCAGAGACCCAGTACTTC.

This clonotype has a handful of counts. The J gene is TRBJ2-7, the V gene TRBV30; D remains ambiguous. Germline CDR1 GTSNPN, CDR2 SVGIG (reference sequence). With 8 bases removed from V and 1 base from J, the gap between germline ends came to 9 bases. There are 11 residues in the CDR3. For the CDR3, the DNA is TGTGCCGGATCCGTTTCCTACGAGCAGTACTTC. Protein: CAGSVSYEQYF.

The table lists this clonotype with many counts. V and J are TRBV20-1 and TRBJ2-5; TRBD2 matches 15 bases. J gave up 5 bases and V 3 bases, and 13 bases lay outside the gene matches. Germline CDR1 DFQATT, CDR2 SNEGSKA (reference sequence). The CDR3 spans 18 residues. The CDR3 nucleotides read TGCAGTGCTAGCGGACTAGCGGGAGGGCCTTCTGAAGTGGAGACCCAGTACTTC. Translation: CSASGLAGGPSEVETQYF.

This clonotype was detected ten times or more. This chain uses TRBV18 with TRBJ2-1, with D perhaps TRBD1 (6 bases). The CDR3 contains 14 residues. Germline-derived CDR1 and CDR2 are KGHSH and LQKENI. The V end lost 0 bases, the J end lost 6 bases, and 9 bases lay between the germline ends. DNA for the CDR3: TGTGCCAGCTCACCACCGGGGGCCACCAATGAGCAGTTCTTC. Its protein is CASSPPGATNEQFF.

This clonotype was counted many times. The rearrangement joins TRBV27 to TRBJ1-1; tentative D call: TRBD1 (6 bases). The CDR3 extends over 14 amino acids. The V and J ends lost 5 bases and 4 bases respectively, with 14 bases between them. Germline assignment: CDR1 MNHEY and CDR2 SMNVEV (reference sequence). CDR3 in DNA: TGTGCCAGCAGTCACTTGGGGGCGGGCACTGAAGCTTTCTTT. It is translated as CASSHLGAGTEAFF.